The 2 T cell receptor beta chains reported below all come from one sample, sequenced in a study of blood T cells in healthy people across ages. Primers used in a second PCR of about 6 to 11 cycles were a sample-barcoded 5' primer and a J-beta primer mix. MiXCR, applied by TCRdb to the 5' RACE reads, yields one record per CDR3 protein. Among around 1,800,000 distinct CDR3 sequences listed, around 40% were seen once. Material for sequencing was blood. Receptors were obtained from a human donor in good health.

This sequence joins TRBV11-2 and TRBJ1-2; D gene ambiguous. V shed 3 bases and J shed 0 bases, with 17 bases lying between them. Germline V gives CDR1 SGHAT, CDR2 FQNNGV. There are 17 residues in the CDR3. The CDR3 region is CASSFSDSGFANYGYTF. The CDR3 nucleotides are TGTGCCAGCAGCTTCTCGGACTCGGGGTTCGCTAACTATGGCTACACCTTC.

This clonotype appeared a single time. The chain employs TRBV15 and TRBJ1-2; 7 nucleotides align to TRBD1. CDR1 is LNHNV and CDR2 is YYDKDF in the germline V gene (reference sequence). V shed 0 bases and J 0 bases; nucleotides not matched to a gene: 7. There are 17 residues in the CDR3. The CDR3 loop is CATSRDLGQDPNYGYTF. As DNA, the CDR3 is TGTGCCACCAGCAGAGATCTAGGACAGGACCCTAACTATGGCTACACCTTC.